A selection of T cell receptor beta chains follows, all from one sample in a study of T cell repertoires in cytomegalovirus infection. These receptors' antigens are unknown. TCRdb re-analysed the reads in MiXCR, keeping a single row per CDR3 protein. The sample lists 700,000 to 850,000 distinct CDR3 sequences, around a third occurring once. The source was cultured CD8+ T cells from PBMCs, collected from culture after CMV antigen stimulation. These receptors were collected from a human donor in good health (CMV status not recorded). Some clones in this sample may be carry-over from other donors' samples. Each CDR3 is given with its conserved first and last residue. The D gene is left open where the match is weak. Clone size, where shown, is once, few, many, or a class for clones that have expanded.

clone size,J gene,D gene,V gene,CDR3 DNA,CDR3 protein
few,TRBJ2-2,.,TRBV7-8,TGTGCCAGCAGCCACTATCGGGCCTATCCTGGGGCCGGGGAGCTGTTTTTT,CASSHYRAYPGAGELFF
many,TRBJ1-2,TRBD1,TRBV7-8,TGTGCCAGCAGCTCGAAAAGGGGACAGAACCCAAAGTCCAACTATGGCTACACCTTC,CASSSKRGQNPKSNYGYTF
.,TRBJ1-2,.,TRBV2,TGTGCCAGCACCCAGTATGGCTACACCTTC,CASTQYGYTF
many,TRBJ1-1,.,TRBV7-6,TGTGCCAGCAGCCATTTGGAGGGTAGAAGGACTGAAGCTTTCTTT,CASSHLEGRRTEAFF
few,TRBJ1-2,.,TRBV12-3/TRBV12-4,TGTGCCAGCAGAACATCGGGGGGGGACGGTGGCTACACCTTC,CASRTSGGDGGYTF
.,TRBJ2-3,.,TRBV28,TGTGCCAGCAGAGAGGACTATCCGGGACAGCGCACAGATACGCAGTATTTT,CASREDYPGQRTDTQYF
many,TRBJ1-1,TRBD1,TRBV12-3/TRBV12-4,TGTGCCAGCAATACCCCCCGGGACAGGCTTAACACTGAAGCTTTCTTT,CASNTPRDRLNTEAFF
.,TRBJ1-2,.,TRBV5-5,TGTGCCAGCAGCGACGCCTCTAGATCTTCCAACTATGGCTACACCTTC,CASSDASRSSNYGYTF
.,TRBJ2-4,TRBD2,TRBV6-5,TGTGCCAGCAGTCGCCCCCGGGGGGTAGAAAACATTCAGTACTTC,CASSRPRGVENIQYF
.,TRBJ1-1,.,TRBV13,TGTGCCAGCAGCCCAGGGACCCAGGAGGCTTTCTTT,CASSPGTQEAFF
many,TRBJ1-2,TRBD1,TRBV7-2,TGTGCCAGCAGCTGGCCGGGACAGGGGGAAACTAACTATGGCTACACCTTC,CASSWPGQGETNYGYTF
.,TRBJ2-3,TRBD1,TRBV5-5,TGTGCCAGCAGCTCCTATGGACAGGGGTGGAGCACAGATACGCAGTATTTT,CASSSYGQGWSTDTQYF
.,TRBJ1-1,.,TRBV20-1,TGCAGTGCTAGCCCGAGGGGGGAGAACACTGAAGCTTTCTTT,CSASPRGENTEAFF
.,TRBJ2-4,TRBD1,TRBV27,TGTGCCAGCAGTGCCATCCGACAGGGCCTAGCCAAAAACATTCAGTACTTC,CASSAIRQGLAKNIQYF
.,TRBJ2-1,.,TRBV3-1,TGTGCCAGCAGCCAAGGGGTTACTAAGAGGGTGGATGAGCAGTTCTTC,CASSQGVTKRVDEQFF
many,TRBJ1-1,TRBD1,TRBV5-1,TGCGCCAGCAGCTTAACGGGACAGCAGAACACTGAAGCTTTCTTT,CASSLTGQQNTEAFF
few,TRBJ2-3,.,TRBV5-1,TGCGCCAGCAGCTTGACAGTGGCCCTTACAGATACGCAGTATTTT,CASSLTVALTDTQYF
.,TRBJ2-3,TRBD2,TRBV4-3,TGCGCCAGCAACCAAGAACTAGCGGGGTGGGTAGATACGCAGTATTTT,CASNQELAGWVDTQYF
.,TRBJ2-1,TRBD2,TRBV25-1,TGCGCCAGCAGCCTCCGACTAGCGGGGGGGCCTGGTGAGCAGTTCTTC,CASSLRLAGGPGEQFF
few,TRBJ2-3,.,TRBV27,TGTGCCAGCAGTTTCACCTCTTCCAGCACAGATACGCAGTATTTT,CASSFTSSSTDTQYF
.,TRBJ2-2,TRBD1,TRBV7-6,TGTGCCAGCAGAAGCGGACAGGGGGCGCGAAGCACCGGGGAGCTGTTTTTT,CASRSGQGARSTGELFF
.,TRBJ2-1,.,TRBV7-9,TGTGCCAGCAGGGCGAGCTCCTACAATGAGCAGTTCTTC,CASRASSYNEQFF
.,TRBJ1-2,.,TRBV19,TGTGCCAGTACTGAACGGCCGTTCGGAGATGGCTACACCTTC,CASTERPFGDGYTF
few,TRBJ2-2,.,TRBV5-1,TGCGCCAGCAGCTTGTCCGGGGGCATCGGGGAGCTGTTTTTT,CASSLSGGIGELFF
.,TRBJ1-2,TRBD1,TRBV4-3,TGCGCCAGCAGCCCGCAGACAGGGCAACTTTATGGCTACACCTTC,CASSPQTGQLYGYTF
.,TRBJ2-7,TRBD2,TRBV7-2,TGTGCCAGCAGCCGTAGACTAGCGGGGGCGGTAGACTACGAGCAGTACTTC,CASSRRLAGAVDYEQYF
once,TRBJ2-5,.,TRBV5-8,TGTGCCAGCAGCTTGGATTTATGGACACAAGAGACCCAGTACTTC,CASSLDLWTQETQYF
many,TRBJ1-1,TRBD1,TRBV4-1,TGCGCCAGCAGCCAAGTTTACGACAGGGCGACTGAAGCTTTCTTT,CASSQVYDRATEAFF
few,TRBJ2-1,.,TRBV7-6,TGTGCCAGCAGCCCAAAGAGGGGGGGGGCTGATGAGCAGTTCTTC,CASSPKRGGADEQFF
.,TRBJ2-4,TRBD1,TRBV5-4,TGTGCCAGCAGCTCCAGGACAGGGGTAGTCAAAAACATTCAGTACTTC,CASSSRTGVVKNIQYF
few,TRBJ2-7,TRBD2,TRBV11-2,TGTGCCAGCGGCCTCGGGGCGGGGGGGACTTACGAGCAGTACTTC,CASGLGAGGTYEQYF
.,TRBJ1-6,.,TRBV10-2,TGCGCCAGCAGTGAGCCGTGGGGGGGAGAGAATAATTCACCCCTCCACTTT,CASSEPWGGENNSPLHF
.,TRBJ1-1,.,TRBV29-1,TGCAGCGCTATGAGCGGGGGGAACACTGAAGCTTTCTTT,CSAMSGGNTEAFF
.,TRBJ2-1,.,TRBV12-5,TGTGCTAGTGGTTTGGATGGGGGGGGGCTATCTGATGAGCAGTTCTTC,CASGLDGGGLSDEQFF
.,TRBJ2-2,.,TRBV11-3,TGTGCCAGCAGCTTATATCGCGGTGGGGGGTTGAACACCGGGGAGCTGTTTTTT,CASSLYRGGGLNTGELFF
many,TRBJ2-5,TRBD2,TRBV7-6,TGTGCCAGCAGCTTAGGCGGGGGGGACCAAGAGACCCAGTACTTC,CASSLGGGDQETQYF
.,TRBJ2-1,TRBD2,TRBV7-9,TGTGCCAGCAGCTCGGGACTAGCGGGGGGCGCAAAAACTGAGCAGTTCTTC,CASSSGLAGGAKTEQFF
once,TRBJ1-3,.,TRBV27,TGTGCCAGCAGCCGAAGACCCGATGTGGACGGAAACACCATATATTTT,CASSRRPDVDGNTIYF
few,TRBJ1-1,.,TRBV18,TGTGCCAGCTCACCACCGGATGTGGGGATTCGAACTGAAGCTTTCTTT,CASSPPDVGIRTEAFF
few,TRBJ1-3,.,TRBV6-8,TGTGCCAGCCGCTCAGACCCTGGAAACACCATATATTTT,CASRSDPGNTIYF
many,TRBJ2-3,.,TRBV7-2,TGTGCCAGCAGCCAGGTGGATACGCAGTATTTT,CASSQVDTQYF
many,TRBJ2-5,.,TRBV7-9,TGTGCCAGCAGCGCCCCAACAGACCAAGAGACCCAGTACTTC,CASSAPTDQETQYF
.,TRBJ2-1,.,TRBV7-3,TGTGCCAGCAGCCCTCGGGTAGCGGCCCCTGGGGACAATGAGCAGTTCTTC,CASSPRVAAPGDNEQFF
.,TRBJ2-6,.,TRBV4-1,TGCGCCAGCAGCCAAGATGGCCTAGCGTCTGGGGCCAACGTCCTGACTTTC,CASSQDGLASGANVLTF